The TCR beta chain under discussion was sequenced for a study of a mutant IDH1 vaccine in newly diagnosed glioma. Details on this clone: The antigen remains unidentified.

Study-wide findings and caveats: Changes in the top peripheral T cell clonotypes seemingly had no bearing on pseudoprogression.

Only in-frame clones appear in the TCRdb table, and some are missing; sequencing was by immunoSEQ multiplex PCR. The sample lists approximately 35,000 clones, approximately 91% seen once, with 4.8% in the top ten. Time point given: baseline, week 1 (first vaccination visit). The sample's treatment: pre-vaccination baseline after standard-of-care therapy. Between the trimmed V and J ends, which lost 5 bases and 8 bases, there was a span of 10 bases. Germline V lookup: CDR1 SEHNR, CDR2 FQNEAQ (reference sequence). The CDR3 sequence is 11 residues long. This clonotype was sampled from a middle-aged woman with glioma. J is TRBJ2-7 and V is TRBV7-9, with a weak D call TRBD2 (5 bases). The sequences come from PBMCs, collected from a glioma patient treated with radiotherapy, temozolomide or both. In nucleotides, the CDR3 is TGTGCCAGCAGCCCGTCGGGGAAGCAGTACTTC. Protein product: CASSPSGKQYF.